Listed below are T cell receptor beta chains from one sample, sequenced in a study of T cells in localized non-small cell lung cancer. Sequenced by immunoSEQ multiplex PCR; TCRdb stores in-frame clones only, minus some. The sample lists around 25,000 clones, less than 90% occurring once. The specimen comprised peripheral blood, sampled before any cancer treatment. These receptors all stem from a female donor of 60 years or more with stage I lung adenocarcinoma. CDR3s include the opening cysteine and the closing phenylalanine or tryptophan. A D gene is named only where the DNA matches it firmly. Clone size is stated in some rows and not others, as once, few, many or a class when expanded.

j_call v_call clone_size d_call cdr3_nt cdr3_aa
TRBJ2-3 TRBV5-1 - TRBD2 TGCGCCAGCAGCTTGGTTCTAGCGGCTAGCACAGATACGCAGTATTTT CASSLVLAASTDTQYF
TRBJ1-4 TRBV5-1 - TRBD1 TGCGCCAGCAGCCAGGACAGGGCAGGGGAAAAACTGTTTTTT CASSQDRAGEKLFF
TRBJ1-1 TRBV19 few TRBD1 TGTGCCAGTAGTATCCAGGGACAGGACACTGAAGCTTTCTTT CASSIQGQDTEAFF
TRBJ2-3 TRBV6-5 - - TGTGCCAGCAGTTACTCGATTATGGCTAGCACAGATACGCAGTATTTT CASSYSIMASTDTQYF
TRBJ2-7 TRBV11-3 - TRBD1 TGTGCCAGCAGCAAAAAAGGGACAGATTCCTACGAGCAGTACTTC CASSKKGTDSYEQYF
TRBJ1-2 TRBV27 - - TGTGCCACCTCGCCGGCGAGCGGGCTGACCTATGGCTACACCTTC CATSPASGLTYGYTF
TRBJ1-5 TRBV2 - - TGTGCCAGCACCAGCGAAGGGACGCCCGGGCCCCAGCATTTT CASTSEGTPGPQHF
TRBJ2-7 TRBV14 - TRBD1 TGTGCCAGCAGCCAGCATACCGGGACAGGGGGTTACGAGCAGTACTTC CASSQHTGTGGYEQYF
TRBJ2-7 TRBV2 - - TGTGCCAGCAGGCCCCACAGGTGGGGCTACGAGCAGTACTTC CASRPHRWGYEQYF
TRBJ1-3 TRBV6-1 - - TGTGCCGCGCGACGGGTTTCTGGAAACACCATATATTTT CAARRVSGNTIYF
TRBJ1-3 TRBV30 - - TGTGCCTGGAGTGAGGCACTCGGAAACACCATATATTTT CAWSEALGNTIYF
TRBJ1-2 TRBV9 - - TGTGCCAGCGCGGATTCAGTTGATGGCTACACCTTC CASADSVDGYTF
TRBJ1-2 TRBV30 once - TGTGCCTGGAGTGTACATGGGACTGACTATGGCTACACCTTC CAWSVHGTDYGYTF
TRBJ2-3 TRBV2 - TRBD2 TGTGCCAGCGTAGCGGGGGAATACACAGATACGCAGTATTTT CASVAGEYTDTQYF
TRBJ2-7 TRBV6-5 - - TGTGCCAGCAGTTACGAGCAGGGCTCCTACGAGCAGTACTTC CASSYEQGSYEQYF
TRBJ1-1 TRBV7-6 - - TGTGCCAGCAGCTCCACTAACACTGAAGCTTTCTTT CASSSTNTEAFF
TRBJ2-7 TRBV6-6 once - TGTGCCAGCAGTTACACTCGGGAGTACGAGCAGTACTTC CASSYTREYEQYF
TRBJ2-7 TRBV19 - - TGTGCCAGCTCCCGACAGGCCGGACCCTACGAGCAGTACTTC CASSRQAGPYEQYF
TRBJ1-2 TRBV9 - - TGTGCCAGCAGCTCTCGAAGGGGCAGGTTGCTTGGGGGCTACACCTTC CASSSRRGRLLGGYTF
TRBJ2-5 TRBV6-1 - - TGTGCCAGCAGGGGACTTGGACAGATCCAAGAGACCCAGTACTTC CASRGLGQIQETQYF
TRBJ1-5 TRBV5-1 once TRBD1 TGCGCCAGCAGCCCCGGGACAGGTGGGGAAGGCAATCAGCCCCAGCATTTT CASSPGTGGEGNQPQHF
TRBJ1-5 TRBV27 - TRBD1 TGTGCCAGCAGTTTAGGCCCGGACAGGGTTCGCAATCAGCCCCAGCATTTT CASSLGPDRVRNQPQHF
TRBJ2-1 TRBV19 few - TGTGCCAGTAGTATTTCAGGGCCCAACAATGAGCAGTTCTTC CASSISGPNNEQFF
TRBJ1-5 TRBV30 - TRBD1 TGTGCCTGGAGTAGGCAGGGGGTGAGGAGCAATCAGCCCCAGCATTTT CAWSRQGVRSNQPQHF
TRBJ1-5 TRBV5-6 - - TGTGCCAGCAGCTTGTGGTCAGCGGACAACCAGCCCCAGCATTTT CASSLWSADNQPQHF